Listed below are T cell receptor beta chains from one sample, sequenced in a study of shared T cell receptors in the human thymus. Here immunoSEQ multiplex PCR was the method, and the copy in TCRdb shows in-frame clones only, minus some. The table has 700,000 or so clones, 70% to 90% seen once; the top ten hold roughly 0.01%. The same sample was also used in a study of human thymus T cells.

Sequencing used thymocytes. The receptors shown here come from a girl in the first two years of life with a congenital heart defect. CDR3s include the opening cysteine and the closing phenylalanine or tryptophan. A D gene is named only where the DNA matches it firmly. Size is stated for part of the rows, as once, few or many counts, or as a class when the clone is expanded.

TRBD1 | TRBJ1-2 | - | TRBV14 | CATSEGTANYGYTF | TGTGCCACCAGCGAAGGGACAGCAAACTATGGCTACACCTTC
- | TRBJ2-3 | - | TRBV7-9 | CASSPTSTDTQYF | TGTGCCAGCAGCCCGACTAGCACAGATACGCAGTATTTT
- | TRBJ1-2 | - | TRBV27 | CASSLSVPSGGCSKDNYGYTF | TGTGCCAGCAGTTTATCAGTGCCAAGTGGGGGCTGCTCTAAGGATAACTATGGCTACACCTTC
TRBD2 | TRBJ2-5 | - | TRBV27 | CASMKRGTLQETQYF | TGTGCCAGTATGAAGCGGGGGACACTTCAAGAGACCCAGTACTTC
- | TRBJ1-3 | - | TRBV6-1 | CASSEEILQQPSSGNTIYF | TGTGCCAGCAGTGAAGAAATTCTGCAACAGCCCAGCTCTGGAAACACCATATATTTT
- | TRBJ1-5 | - | TRBV19 | CASSMWQGGQPQHF | TGTGCCAGTAGTATGTGGCAGGGAGGTCAGCCCCAGCATTTT
TRBD2 | TRBJ2-7 | - | TRBV7-6 | CASSPGLAGASYEQYF | TGTGCCAGCAGCCCGGGACTAGCGGGGGCGTCCTACGAGCAGTACTTC
TRBD2 | TRBJ2-3 | - | TRBV29-1 | CSVLWEERGGSLRTDTQYF | TGCAGCGTGCTCTGGGAGGAGCGGGGGGGCTCCCTCCGCACAGATACGCAGTATTTT
- | TRBJ2-7 | - | TRBV10-3 | CATGQPYEQYF | TGTGCCACAGGACAGCCTTACGAGCAGTACTTC
- | TRBJ2-3 | - | TRBV5-4 | CASRRGTDTQYF | TGTGCCAGCCGGCGGGGCACAGATACGCAGTATTTT
TRBD2 | TRBJ2-3 | - | TRBV5-1 | CASSKEASGGPFTDTQYF | TGCGCCAGCAGTAAGGAGGCTAGCGGGGGGCCATTCACAGATACGCAGTATTTT
- | TRBJ2-3 | - | TRBV5-1 | CASSPYSHHQGTDTQYF | TGCGCCAGCAGTCCCTATTCCCATCATCAAGGCACAGATACGCAGTATTTT
- | TRBJ2-1 | - | TRBV4-1 | CASSQALPTGRLGSYNEQFF | TGCGCCAGCAGCCAAGCCCTACCTACAGGCCGTTTGGGCTCCTACAATGAGCAGTTCTTC
- | TRBJ2-7 | - | TRBV15 | CATSRSRTGIREQYF | TGTGCCACCAGCAGGAGCCGAACAGGGATTCGCGAGCAGTACTTC
TRBD1 | TRBJ2-7 | - | TRBV5-1 | CASSPWDRPYEQYF | TGCGCCAGCAGCCCGTGGGACAGACCCTACGAGCAGTACTTC
TRBD2 | TRBJ2-4 | - | TRBV4-3 | CASSPNGTSGVFKGDIQYF | TGCGCCAGCAGCCCGAATGGGACTAGCGGGGTGTTCAAGGGGGACATTCAGTACTTC
- | TRBJ1-1 | - | TRBV14 | CASSHQTGNTEAFF | TGTGCCAGCAGCCACCAGACAGGGAACACTGAAGCTTTCTTT
TRBD1 | TRBJ2-3 | - | TRBV2 | CASSSDRGRTDTQYF | TGTGCCAGCAGTTCTGACAGGGGGCGTACAGATACGCAGTATTTT
- | TRBJ1-2 | - | TRBV28 | CASSFRGDGMVYGYTF | TGTGCCAGCAGTTTTCGAGGTGACGGGATGGTCTATGGCTACACCTTC
- | TRBJ2-2 | - | TRBV29-1 | CSVQLNTGELFF | TGCAGCGTACAGTTGAACACCGGGGAGCTGTTTTTT
- | TRBJ2-7 | - | TRBV9 | CASSVGSATYEQYF | TGTGCCAGCAGCGTAGGGAGCGCCACCTACGAGCAGTACTTC
- | TRBJ1-4 | - | TRBV5-1 | CASSFATNEKLFF | TGCGCCAGCAGCTTCGCAACTAATGAAAAACTGTTTTTT
TRBD2 | TRBJ2-7 | - | TRBV5-1 | CASSWDLGQAGGRYEQYF | TGCGCCAGCAGCTGGGATCTTGGCCAAGCGGGGGGGAGGTACGAGCAGTACTTC
TRBD1 | TRBJ1-1 | once | TRBV2 | CASRRQGVNTEAFF | TGTGCCAGCAGGAGACAGGGAGTGAACACTGAAGCTTTCTTT
- | TRBJ2-3 | few | TRBV29-1 | CSVHHDEEAQSTDTQYF | TGCAGCGTTCACCACGACGAGGAGGCCCAAAGCACAGATACGCAGTATTTT
TRBD1 | TRBJ1-2 | - | TRBV5-6 | CASRYRGYYGYTF | TGTGCCAGCAGATACAGGGGCTACTATGGCTACACCTTC
TRBD2 | TRBJ2-5 | - | TRBV4-1 | CASSPLVPGLAGEQETQYF | TGCGCCAGCAGCCCACTAGTCCCGGGACTAGCGGGGGAACAAGAGACCCAGTACTTC
- | TRBJ2-7 | - | TRBV6-5 | CASRGKQGEFHEQYF | TGTGCCAGCAGAGGGAAACAGGGCGAGTTCCACGAGCAGTACTTC
TRBD1 | TRBJ1-2 | - | TRBV6-5 | CASRLTGNYGYTF | TGTGCCAGCAGGCTGACAGGGAACTATGGCTACACCTTC
- | TRBJ2-5 | - | TRBV7-2 | CASSPGRAQYF | TGTGCCAGCAGCCCGGGTCGGGCCCAGTACTTC
TRBD2 | TRBJ2-1 | - | TRBV5-4 | CASSFGGVGEQFF | TGTGCCAGCAGCTTCGGGGGGGTCGGTGAGCAGTTCTTC
TRBD2 | TRBJ2-3 | - | TRBV4-2 | CASSQDDGGGEQDTQYF | TGTGCCAGCAGCCAAGATGATGGCGGGGGGGAGCAAGATACGCAGTATTTT
TRBD1 | TRBJ1-2 | - | TRBV7-9 | CASTPSPGTGRFRTF | TGTGCCAGCACCCCAAGTCCCGGGACAGGGAGGTTTAGGACCTTC
- | TRBJ1-1 | - | TRBV29-1 | CSVEGGEAFF | TGCAGCGTTGAAGGAGGAGAAGCTTTCTTT